This is a list of T cell receptor beta chains from one sample in a study of blood T cell repertoires in COVID-19. Assay used: immunoSEQ multiplex PCR; TCRdb lists only in-frame clones, some missing. The sample lists 110,000 or so clones, roughly 80% seen once, with about 10% in the top ten. Sequencing was performed on peripheral blood. These receptors originate from a human donor in a cohort sampled during active COVID-19. Each CDR3 is given with its conserved first and last residue. D genes are given only for firm matches. Where a row states a size, it is once, few, many or the class of an expanded clone; other rows omit it.

clone size	D gene	V gene	CDR3 length	J gene	CDR3 DNA	CDR3 protein
-	TRBD1	TRBV7-9	16	TRBJ2-7	TGTGCCAGCAGCTTAAGCCGATGGGGACAGGCGAACGAGCAGTACTTC	CASSLSRWGQANEQYF
-	-	TRBV6-5	15	TRBJ2-1	TGTGCCAGCAGTATGAGCGGCTCCTCCTACAATGAGCAGTTCTTC	CASSMSGSSYNEQFF
-	-	TRBV20-1	15	TRBJ2-3	TGCAGTGCTAGTATGCAGGGTATAGGCACAGATACGCAGTATTTT	CSASMQGIGTDTQYF
-	-	TRBV5-1	13	TRBJ2-7	TGCGCCAGCAGCTTGACAGAGACCTACGAGCAGTACTTC	CASSLTETYEQYF
-	-	TRBV18	14	TRBJ2-7	TGTGCCAGCTCACCGCGACGCGGCACCTACGAGCAGTACTTC	CASSPRRGTYEQYF
-	-	TRBV19	16	TRBJ1-4	TGTGCCAGTAGTAGTATAGCGACAGGACTTAATGAAAAACTGTTTTTT	CASSSIATGLNEKLFF
-	-	TRBV7-8	17	TRBJ2-5	TGTGCCAGCAGCTACCGGGTCCTCCAGAGTTCACAAGAGACCCAGTACTTC	CASSYRVLQSSQETQYF
-	TRBD1	TRBV30	16	TRBJ2-7	TGTGCCTGGAGTATCGCGACAGGGGTCCGTTCCTACGAGCAGTACTTC	CAWSIATGVRSYEQYF
-	TRBD2	TRBV11-2	14	TRBJ2-3	TGTGCCAGTCGTCGGGGGGGTAACACAGATACGCAGTATTTT	CASRRGGNTDTQYF
-	TRBD2	TRBV11-2	14	TRBJ2-5	TGTGCCAGCAGCTTGACTAGCGGACAAGAGACCCAGTACTTC	CASSLTSGQETQYF
-	-	TRBV3-1/TRBV3-2	15	TRBJ1-3	TGTGCCAGCCGCCCCCCTGGACATACTGGAAACACCATATATTTT	CASRPPGHTGNTIYF
-	-	TRBV7-2	15	TRBJ1-4	TGTGCCAGCAGCACCAAACAGGGTCCTAATGAAAAACTGTTTTTT	CASSTKQGPNEKLFF
-	TRBD2	TRBV18	15	TRBJ2-7	TGTGCCAGCTCACCGGGTAGCGGGGGGATCTACGAGCAGTACTTC	CASSPGSGGIYEQYF
-	-	TRBV4-3	13	TRBJ2-7	TGCGCCAGCAGCCAATATAACTCCTACGAGCAGTACTTC	CASSQYNSYEQYF
-	TRBD1	TRBV6-5	15	TRBJ1-5	TGTGCCAGCAGTACACAGACAGGGGGCAATCAGCCCCAGCATTTT	CASSTQTGGNQPQHF
few	TRBD2	TRBV18	19	TRBJ2-1	TGTGCCAGCTCACCACAGGGACTAGCCGTGACCGACTCCTACAATGAGCAGTTCTTC	CASSPQGLAVTDSYNEQFF
-	-	TRBV11-2	14	TRBJ2-3	TGTGCCAGCAGCACGAACAGGGCCCCAGATACGCAGTATTTT	CASSTNRAPDTQYF
once	-	TRBV12-3/TRBV12-4	12	TRBJ2-1	TGTGCCAGCAGCCTACCTTACAATGAGCAGTTCTTC	CASSLPYNEQFF
-	-	TRBV11-3	13	TRBJ1-1	TGTGCCAGCAGCCTGGGGGGAAACACTGAAGCTTTCTTT	CASSLGGNTEAFF
-	TRBD1	TRBV6-5	16	TRBJ1-6	TGTGCCAGCAGTTACGACAGGGGCGCGATGTTTTCACCCCTCCACTTT	CASSYDRGAMFSPLHF
-	TRBD1	TRBV4-1	16	TRBJ2-3	TGCGCCAGCAGCCGAGCGGGACAGGGGATGTCAGATACGCAGTATTTT	CASSRAGQGMSDTQYF
-	-	TRBV29-1	14	TRBJ2-6	TGCAGCACCCAAACAGGTTCCGGGGCCAACGTCCTGACTTTC	CSTQTGSGANVLTF
-	-	TRBV12-5	12	TRBJ2-1	TGTGCTAGTGGAAGAGACAACAATGAGCAGTTCTTC	CASGRDNNEQFF
-	-	TRBV18	16	TRBJ2-5	TGTGCCAGCTCACCAGGGGGAACAGGGATCCAAGAGACCCAGTACTTC	CASSPGGTGIQETQYF
-	TRBD2	TRBV4-3	17	TRBJ2-2	TGCGCCAGCAGCCCTCAGACTAGCGGGGGTATCGCCGGGGAGCTGTTTTTT	CASSPQTSGGIAGELFF
-	-	TRBV19	16	TRBJ1-5	TGTGCCAGTAGTTGGGCTCGCGGAGGGAGCAATCAGCCCCAGCATTTT	CASSWARGGSNQPQHF
-	TRBD1	TRBV2	15	TRBJ1-6	TGTGCCAGCAGTGCCTGGGACAGCTCGAATTCACCCCTCCACTTT	CASSAWDSSNSPLHF
few	-	TRBV19	13	TRBJ1-1	TGTGCCAGTACCCCCGGGTGGAACACTGAAGCTTTCTTT	CASTPGWNTEAFF
few	TRBD2	TRBV7-8	17	TRBJ2-2	TGTGCCAGCAGCTTCTACTACGACGGGAGGGTATCCGGGGAGCTGTTTTTT	CASSFYYDGRVSGELFF
-	-	TRBV9	15	TRBJ1-2	TGTGCCAGCAGCGTAGATAGCCAGCCCTCTGATGGCTACACCTTC	CASSVDSQPSDGYTF
-	-	TRBV18	13	TRBJ2-7	TGTGCCAGCTCACTACAGAGCTCCTACGAGCAGTACTTC	CASSLQSSYEQYF
few	-	TRBV29-1	12	TRBJ1-1	TGCAGCGTCCTTCGGGGGGCCACTGAAGCTTTCTTT	CSVLRGATEAFF
-	-	TRBV3-1/TRBV3-2	17	TRBJ1-6	TGTGCCAGCAGCCAAGATCAAGGGAGCTCCTATAATTCACCCCTCCACTTT	CASSQDQGSSYNSPLHF
-	TRBD1	TRBV6-2/TRBV6-3	14	TRBJ2-4	TGTGCCAGCAGCTCAGGACAGGGACCCAACATTCAGTACTTC	CASSSGQGPNIQYF
-	-	TRBV4-2	20	TRBJ2-1	TGTGCCAGCAGCCAAGTTTTGGCCCCCCTATCCGGGAGTTCCTACAATGAGCAGTTCTTC	CASSQVLAPLSGSSYNEQFF
-	-	TRBV5-1	13	TRBJ1-1	TGCGCCAGCAGTTCCGGCGGATACACTGAAGCTTTCTTT	CASSSGGYTEAFF
once	-	TRBV5-1	18	TRBJ1-1	TGCGCCAGCAGCTTGAAATGGTCAGGCCGAGACCCCAGCACTGAAGCTTTCTTT	CASSLKWSGRDPSTEAFF
few	-	TRBV6-2/TRBV6-3	14	TRBJ2-7	TGTGCCAGCAGTCAATCCCCTGAGCCCTACGAGCAGTACTTC	CASSQSPEPYEQYF
-	TRBD1	TRBV4-2	15	TRBJ2-7	TGTGCCAGCAGCCCACAGGGACAGGGGTACTACGAGCAGTACTTC	CASSPQGQGYYEQYF
-	TRBD2	TRBV12-5	17	TRBJ2-5	TGTGCTAGTGGTTTGGGACTAGCGGTCCTGAGGGAAGAGACCCAGTACTTC	CASGLGLAVLREETQYF
-	TRBD1	TRBV5-1	15	TRBJ2-1	TGCGCCAGCAGATCGGGACAGGGGGCCTACAATGAGCAGTTCTTC	CASRSGQGAYNEQFF
-	-	TRBV5-6	12	TRBJ2-7	TGTGCCAGCTGGTGTGAGACCTACGAGCAGTACTTC	CASWCETYEQYF
-	-	TRBV19	14	TRBJ1-3	TGTGCCAGTAGCCGGCAGGGAAAAGGAAACACCATATATTTT	CASSRQGKGNTIYF
-	TRBD1	TRBV6-5	15	TRBJ1-6	TGTGCCAGCAGCACCTACGGGACAGGGCATTCACCCCTCCACTTT	CASSTYGTGHSPLHF
-	-	TRBV30	14	TRBJ1-3	TGTGCCTGGAGCGGGGGTTCTGGAGGAAACACCATATATTTT	CAWSGGSGGNTIYF
-	-	TRBV6-6	13	TRBJ1-3	TGTGCCAGCAGTCCAAGAGCTGGAAACACCATATATTTT	CASSPRAGNTIYF